This entry lists 15 T cell receptor beta chains sequenced from one sample in a study of shared clonotypes between healthy human individuals. Clones were read by immunoSEQ multiplex PCR, and TCRdb kept only the in-frame ones, dropping some. This sample has around 2,000,000 clones, with 95% found just once. Sample: naive CD4+ T cells sorted from blood. The subset is: CD45RA+ positively selected. The source of these receptors is a young man in good health.

The genes are TRBV6-5 and TRBJ2-1; 9 bases map to TRBD2. The CDR3 has 15 residues. V shed 4 bases and J 8 bases; nucleotides not matched to a gene: 9. Germline V gene lookup returns CDR1 MNHEY and CDR2 SVGAGI. CDR3 bases: TGTGCCAGCAGTTGGACTAGCGTTATGCGGGATGAGCAGTTCTTC. It yields the protein CASSWTSVMRDEQFF.

The rearrangement uses TRBV30 and TRBJ1-3, with D unresolved. CDR3 size: 14 residues. Per germline, CDR1 GTSNPN and CDR2 SVGIG (reference sequence). V lost 1 base and J 0 bases, leaving 7 bases between the germline ends. CDR3 DNA sequence: TGTGCCTGGAGTGGGAGTAACTCTGGAAACACCATATATTTT. This gives the protein CAWSGSNSGNTIYF.

V gene TRBV7-2 combines with J gene TRBJ2-7, with 7 bases lining up with TRBD2. With 3 bases clipped from V and 5 bases from J, the junction kept 10 bases outside the gene matches. The CDR3 is made up of 15 amino acids. Germline CDR1 and CDR2: SGHTA and FQGNSA. The CDR3, as DNA: TGTGCCAGCAGCTTCCCACAAGCGGGAACCCACGAGCAGTACTTC. Protein product: CASSFPQAGTHEQYF.

This chain connects TRBV7-2 to TRBJ2-3, with TRBD2 matching 7 bases. Germline loops: CDR1 SGHTA, CDR2 FQGNSA. Germline trimming cut 4 bases from V and 1 base from J; bases unmatched to any gene: 8. There are 16 residues in the CDR3. In nucleotides, the CDR3 is TGTGCCAGCAGCTCAGGGCGGGGGATGCGCACAGATACGCAGTATTTT. Its translation: CASSSGRGMRTDTQYF.

The V call is TRBV18, the J call TRBJ1-1; D call uncertain. Germline V gene sequence: CDR1 KGHSH, CDR2 LQKENI. Trimming pared 3 bases from V and 3 bases from J, leaving 17 bases between. The length of the CDR3 is 16 residues. The CDR3 DNA reads as TGTGCCAGCTCACCCTTAATGAACCCCGGGGACACTGAAGCTTTCTTT. Translation gives CASSPLMNPGDTEAFF. The variable domain in full, completed from reference TRBV18 and TRBJ1-1, reads NAGVMQNPRHLVRRRGQEARLRCSPMKGHSHVYWYRQLPEEGLKFMVYLQKENIIDESGMPKERFSAEFPKEGPSILRIQQVVRGDSAAYFCASSPLMNPGDTEAFFGQGTRLTVV.

With respect to this clone: Distinct nucleotide sequences in the sample also encode this CDR3. The chain joins TRBV6-5 to TRBJ2-7; D call uncertain. V was pared by 2 bases and J by 4 bases, with 6 bases between. Per the germline V gene, CDR1 is MNHEY and CDR2 is SVGAGI. The CDR3 sequence is 12 residues long. The CDR3 DNA follows: TGTGCCAGCAGTTACGGCAATTACGAGCAGTACTTC. This gives the protein CASSYGNYEQYF.

This clone came up once. A junction boundary mismatches the germline segment, possibly from a read error. This rearrangement joins TRBV6-1 to TRBJ1-1; the D gene is possibly TRBD1 (5 bases). The CDR3 is 11 residues long. Germline CDR1 and CDR2: MNHNS and SASEGT. For the CDR3, the DNA is TGTGCCAGCAGTGAGAAGGGACGTATAGTCTTT. This codes for CASSEKGRIVF.

Details on this clone: The sample carries other DNA sequences with the same CDR3. This chain links TRBV10-3 with TRBJ2-5; D unresolved. V was clipped by 0 bases and J by 5 bases, with 7 bases between them. The CDR3 has 13 residues. Germline loops: CDR1 ENHRY, CDR2 SYGVKD. The CDR3 loop is CAISESAIETQYF. In DNA form, the CDR3 reads TGTGCCATCAGTGAGTCAGCAATCGAGACCCAGTACTTC.

The chain links TRBV28 to TRBJ1-3; possibly TRBD1 for D (5 bases). V lost 6 bases to trimming and J lost 1 base, with 7 bases between them. The CDR3 length is 13 residues. CDR1 is MDHEN, CDR2 SYDVKM, per germline. The CDR3 reads CASRSGSGNTIYF. CDR3 in DNA: TGTGCCAGCAGATCAGGGTCTGGAAACACCATATATTTT. Variable domain in full (rest from reference TRBV28 and TRBJ1-3): DVKVTQSSRYLVKRTGEKVFLECVQDMDHENMFWYRQDPGLGLRLIYFSYDVKMKEKGDIPEGYSVSREKKERFSLILESASTNQTSMYLCASRSGSGNTIYFGEGSWLTVV.

This clone has just one count. The chain uses TRBV5-1 and TRBJ1-3; D might be TRBD1 (5 bases). This CDR3 spans 14 amino acids. Trimming took off 7 bases at V and 4 bases at J, with 15 bases between the two ends. Per the germline V gene, CDR1 is SGHRS and CDR2 is YFSETQ. The CDR3 DNA reads as TGCGCCAGCTGCCCCGGGACCCAGGGAAACACCATATATTTT. Its translation: CASCPGTQGNTIYF.

V is TRBV10-3 and J is TRBJ1-1; D is undetermined. The germline V gene encodes CDR1 ENHRY and CDR2 SYGVKD. V lost 0 bases and J 3 bases, leaving 8 bases between the germline ends. The CDR3 has 14 amino acids. CDR3: CAISESREYTEAFF. The CDR3 DNA sequence: TGTGCCATCAGTGAGTCGAGGGAGTACACTGAAGCTTTCTTT.

This clone was counted once. The chain joins TRBV10-3 to TRBJ1-2, with D uncertain. Looked up from germline, CDR1 is ENHRY and CDR2 is SYGVKD. This CDR3 is built from 13 residues. Trimming took off 7 bases at V and 3 bases at J, with 12 bases between the two ends. CDR3 amino acids: CAITLGGDYGYTF. CDR3 nucleotides: TGTGCCATCACCCTCGGCGGGGACTATGGCTACACCTTC.

The chain joins TRBV9 to TRBJ1-3, with 7 bases lining up with TRBD1. CDR1 and CDR2 (germline): SGDLS, YYNGEE. CDR3 length: 15 amino acids. Trimming at V came to 3 bases and at J to 3 bases, leaving 6 bases not matched to a gene. The CDR3 sequence is CASSGGGIGGNTIYF. The CDR3 DNA reads as TGTGCCAGCAGCGGAGGGGGCATAGGTGGAAACACCATATATTTT.

The chain couples TRBV19 to TRBJ2-1, with 9 bases lining up with TRBD1. This CDR3 is 16 amino acids long. CDR1 is LNHDA, CDR2 SQIVND, per germline (reference sequence). Trimming at V came to 5 bases and at J to 0 bases, leaving 5 bases not matched to a gene. In DNA, the CDR3 is TGTGCCAGTAGTGACCAGGGACAGGGCTCCTACAATGAGCAGTTCTTC. Residues: CASSDQGQGSYNEQFF.

The chain combines TRBV11-2 with TRBJ2-7; D not resolved. The CDR3 is made up of 10 amino acids. Trimming shortened V by 6 bases and J by 7 bases, and 7 bases separated the two germline ends. Looked up from germline, CDR1 is SGHAT and CDR2 is FQNNGV. CDR3 coding DNA: TGTGCCAGCAGATCAACTGAGCAGTACTTC. Residues: CASRSTEQYF.